This T cell receptor beta chain was documented in a study of cytomegalovirus exposure and HLA in healthy donors. Researchers ran the PCR with 60 Vbeta and 13 Jbeta primers. Libraries were prepared by immunoSEQ multiplex PCR; TCRdb keeps only in-frame clonotypes and omits some of them. The table has around 190,000 clones, about three quarters seen once; the top ten hold roughly 1.1%. J gave up 0 bases and V 5 bases, and 16 bases lay outside the gene matches. Germline CDR1 is ENHRY and CDR2 is SYGVKD. The CDR3 consists of 21 residues. The chain has TRBV10-3 and TRBJ2-6, with 10 nucleotides matching TRBD2. The receptor comes from a woman aged 40 to 55 in good health and CMV-seronegative. Sequenced input: PBMCs. CDR3 amino acids: CAISPPGPLSGRGSGANVLTF. The CDR3 bases are TGTGCCATCAGTCCCCCCGGGCCGCTAAGCGGGAGGGGCTCTGGGGCCAACGTCCTGACTTTC.